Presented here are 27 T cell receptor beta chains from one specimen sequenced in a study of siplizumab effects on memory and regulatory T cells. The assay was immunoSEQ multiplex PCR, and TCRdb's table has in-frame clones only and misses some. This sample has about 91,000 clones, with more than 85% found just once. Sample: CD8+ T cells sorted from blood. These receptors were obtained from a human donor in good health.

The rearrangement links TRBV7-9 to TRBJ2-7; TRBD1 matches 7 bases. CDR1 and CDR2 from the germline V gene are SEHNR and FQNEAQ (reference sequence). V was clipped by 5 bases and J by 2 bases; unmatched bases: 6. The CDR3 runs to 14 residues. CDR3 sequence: CASSRPGQTYEQYF. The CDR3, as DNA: TGTGCCAGCAGCCGACCGGGACAGACCTACGAGCAGTACTTC.

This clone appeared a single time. CDR3 nucleotides: TGTGCCAGCAGCGTAACTAGCGGGGGGCCGGGGGACGAGCAGTACTTC. Protein product: CASSVTSGGPGDEQYF. The genes are TRBV9 and TRBJ2-7; 12 bases match TRBD2. The V gene end was trimmed by 1 base and the J gene end by 5 bases; junction bases not matched to a gene: 7. The CDR3 contains 16 residues. CDR1 is SGDLS and CDR2 is YYNGEE in the germline V gene.

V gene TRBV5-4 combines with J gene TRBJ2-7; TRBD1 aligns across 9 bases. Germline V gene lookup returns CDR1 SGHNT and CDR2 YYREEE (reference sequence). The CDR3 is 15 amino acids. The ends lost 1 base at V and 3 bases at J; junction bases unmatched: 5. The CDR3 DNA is TGTGCCAGCAGCTTGACAGGGGGCGAAAACTACGAGCAGTACTTC. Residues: CASSLTGGENYEQYF.

CDR3 DNA sequence: TGTGCCAGCAGCCTGGAGGGGGGGCCAACTAATGAAAAACTGTTTTTT. Amino acids: CASSLEGGPTNEKLFF. The chain joins TRBV5-8 to TRBJ1-4; tentative D call: TRBD1 (6 bases). V was pared by 4 bases and J by 0 bases, with 13 bases between. The CDR3 has 16 amino acids. The germline V gene encodes CDR1 SGHTS and CDR2 YDEGEE.

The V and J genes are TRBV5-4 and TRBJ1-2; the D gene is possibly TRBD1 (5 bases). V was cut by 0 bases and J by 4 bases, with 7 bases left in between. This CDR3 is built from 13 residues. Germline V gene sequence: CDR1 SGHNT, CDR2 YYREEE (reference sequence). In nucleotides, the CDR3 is TGTGCCAGCAGCTTGGGAGGGACCTATGGCTACACCTTC. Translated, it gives CASSLGGTYGYTF.

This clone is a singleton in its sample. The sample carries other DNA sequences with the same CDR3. The CDR3 sequence: CASTPTGNTEAFF. CDR3 DNA: TGTGCCAGCACACCGACAGGGAACACTGAAGCTTTCTTT. The chain uses TRBV7-9 and TRBJ1-1; D is possibly TRBD1 (6 bases). V was shortened by 7 bases and J by 1 base, with 10 bases between the two germline ends. CDR1 is SEHNR and CDR2 is FQNEAQ in the germline V gene (reference sequence). This CDR3 region has 13 residues.

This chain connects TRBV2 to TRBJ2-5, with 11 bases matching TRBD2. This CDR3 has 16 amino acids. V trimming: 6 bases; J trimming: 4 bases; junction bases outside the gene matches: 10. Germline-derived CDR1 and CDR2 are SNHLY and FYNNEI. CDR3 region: CASSPTSGGLGETQYF. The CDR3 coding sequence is TGTGCCAGCAGCCCCACTAGCGGGGGCCTCGGAGAGACCCAGTACTTC.

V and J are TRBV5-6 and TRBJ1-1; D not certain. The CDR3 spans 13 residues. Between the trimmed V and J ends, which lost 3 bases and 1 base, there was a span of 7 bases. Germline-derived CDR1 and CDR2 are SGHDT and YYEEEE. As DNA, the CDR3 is TGTGCCAGCAGCTCGCCGGGGAACACTGAAGCTTTCTTT. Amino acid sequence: CASSSPGNTEAFF.

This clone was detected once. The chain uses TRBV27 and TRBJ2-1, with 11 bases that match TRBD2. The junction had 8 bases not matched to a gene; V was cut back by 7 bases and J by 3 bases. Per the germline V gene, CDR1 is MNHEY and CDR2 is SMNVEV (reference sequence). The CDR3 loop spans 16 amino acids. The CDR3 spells CASMPLGLADYNEQFF. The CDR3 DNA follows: TGTGCCAGCATGCCCTTGGGACTAGCGGACTACAATGAGCAGTTCTTC.

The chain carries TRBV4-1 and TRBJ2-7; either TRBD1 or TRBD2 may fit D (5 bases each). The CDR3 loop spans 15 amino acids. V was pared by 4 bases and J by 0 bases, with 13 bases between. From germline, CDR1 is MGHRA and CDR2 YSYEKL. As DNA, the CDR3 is TGCGCCAGCAGCCGCGCGGCAGGGAGCTCCTACGAGCAGTACTTC. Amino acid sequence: CASSRAAGSSYEQYF.

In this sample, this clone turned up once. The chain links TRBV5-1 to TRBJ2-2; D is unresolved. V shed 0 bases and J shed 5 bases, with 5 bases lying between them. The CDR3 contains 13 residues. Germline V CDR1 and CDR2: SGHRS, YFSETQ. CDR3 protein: CASSLEGTGELFF. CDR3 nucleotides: TGCGCCAGCAGCTTGGAAGGGACCGGGGAGCTGTTTTTT.

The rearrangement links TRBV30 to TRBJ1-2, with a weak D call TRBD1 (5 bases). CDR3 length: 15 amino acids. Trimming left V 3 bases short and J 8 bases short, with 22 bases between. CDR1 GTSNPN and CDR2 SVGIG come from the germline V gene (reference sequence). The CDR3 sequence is CAWREMGTEFLGYTF. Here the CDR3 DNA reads TGTGCCTGGAGGGAGATGGGGACGGAGTTTTTGGGCTACACCTTC.

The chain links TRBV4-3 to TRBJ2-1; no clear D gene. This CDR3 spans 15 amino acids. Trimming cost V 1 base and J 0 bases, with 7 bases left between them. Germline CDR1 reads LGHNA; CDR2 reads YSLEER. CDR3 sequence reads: CASSQGFRSYNEQFF. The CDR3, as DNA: TGCGCCAGCAGCCAAGGGTTCCGCTCCTACAATGAGCAGTTCTTC.

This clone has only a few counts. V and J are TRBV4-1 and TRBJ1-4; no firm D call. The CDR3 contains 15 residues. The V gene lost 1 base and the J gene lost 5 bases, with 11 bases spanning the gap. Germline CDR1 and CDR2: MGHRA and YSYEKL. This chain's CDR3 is CASSQGTMGNEKLFF. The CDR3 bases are TGCGCCAGCAGCCAAGGTACCATGGGAAATGAAAAACTGTTTTTT.

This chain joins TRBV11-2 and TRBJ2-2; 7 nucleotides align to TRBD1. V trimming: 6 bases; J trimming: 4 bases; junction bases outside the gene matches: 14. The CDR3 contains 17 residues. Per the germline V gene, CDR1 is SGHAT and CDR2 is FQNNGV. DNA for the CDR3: TGTGCCAGCAGTTCAACTGCCGGGACAGAAACCACCGGGGAGCTGTTTTTT. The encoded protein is CASSSTAGTETTGELFF.

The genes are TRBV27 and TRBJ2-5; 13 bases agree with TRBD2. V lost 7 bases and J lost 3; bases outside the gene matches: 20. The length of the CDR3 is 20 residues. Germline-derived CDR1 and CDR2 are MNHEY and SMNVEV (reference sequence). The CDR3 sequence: CASNPPPGLAGEASKETQYF. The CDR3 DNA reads TGTGCCAGCAACCCACCCCCTGGACTAGCGGGAGAAGCCTCTAAAGAGACCCAGTACTTC.

The chain's CDR3 is CASSLGLAGLGYEQYF. Written as DNA, the CDR3 is TGTGCCAGCAGCTTGGGACTAGCGGGCTTGGGGTACGAGCAGTACTTC. J is TRBJ2-7 and V is TRBV7-9; TRBD2 agrees at 12 bases. CDR1 is SEHNR, CDR2 FQNEAQ, per germline (reference sequence). The CDR3 totals 16 residues. The ends lost 3 bases at V and 4 bases at J; junction bases unmatched: 7.

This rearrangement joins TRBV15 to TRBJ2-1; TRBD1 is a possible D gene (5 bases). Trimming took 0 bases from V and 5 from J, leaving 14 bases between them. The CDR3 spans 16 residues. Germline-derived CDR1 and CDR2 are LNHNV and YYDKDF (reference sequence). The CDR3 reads CATSRDLQVVNNEQFF. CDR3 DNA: TGTGCCACCAGCAGAGATCTACAGGTAGTAAACAATGAGCAGTTCTTC.

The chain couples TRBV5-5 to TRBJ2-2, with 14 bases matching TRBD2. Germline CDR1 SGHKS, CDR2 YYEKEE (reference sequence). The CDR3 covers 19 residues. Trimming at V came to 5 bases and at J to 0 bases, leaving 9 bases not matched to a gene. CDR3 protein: CASSATGTSGRANTGELFF. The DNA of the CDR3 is TGTGCCAGCAGTGCTACCGGGACTAGCGGGAGAGCGAACACCGGGGAGCTGTTTTTT. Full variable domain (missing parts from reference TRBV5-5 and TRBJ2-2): DAGVTQSPTHLIKTRGQQVTLRCSPISGHKSVSWYQQVLGQGPQFIFQYYEKEERGRGNFPDRFSARQFPNYSSELNVNALLLGDSALYLCASSATGTSGRANTGELFFGEGSRLTVL.

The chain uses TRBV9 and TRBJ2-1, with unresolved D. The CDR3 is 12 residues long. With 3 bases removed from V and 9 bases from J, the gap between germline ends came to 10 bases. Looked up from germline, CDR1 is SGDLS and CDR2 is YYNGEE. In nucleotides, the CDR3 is TGTGCCAGCAGCGAGACCCTAGGTGAGCAGTTCTTC. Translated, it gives CASSETLGEQFF.

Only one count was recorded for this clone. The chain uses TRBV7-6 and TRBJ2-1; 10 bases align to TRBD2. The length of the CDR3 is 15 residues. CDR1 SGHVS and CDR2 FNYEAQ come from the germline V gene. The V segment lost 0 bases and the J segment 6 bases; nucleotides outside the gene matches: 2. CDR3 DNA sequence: TGTGCCAGCAGCTTAGCGCCTAGCGGGAGCAATGAGCAGTTCTTC. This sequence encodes CASSLAPSGSNEQFF.

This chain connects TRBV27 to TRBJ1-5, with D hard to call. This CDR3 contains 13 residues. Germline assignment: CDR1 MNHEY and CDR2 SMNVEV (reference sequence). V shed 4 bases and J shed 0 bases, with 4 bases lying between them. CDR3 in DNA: TGTGCCAGCAGTTCCTCTAGCAATCAGCCCCAGCATTTT. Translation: CASSSSSNQPQHF.

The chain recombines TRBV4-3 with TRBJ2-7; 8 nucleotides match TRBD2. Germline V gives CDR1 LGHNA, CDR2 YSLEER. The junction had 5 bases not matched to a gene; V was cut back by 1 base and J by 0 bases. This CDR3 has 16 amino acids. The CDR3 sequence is CASSQGTGGPSYEQYF. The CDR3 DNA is TGCGCCAGCAGCCAAGGCACGGGAGGGCCCTCCTACGAGCAGTACTTC.

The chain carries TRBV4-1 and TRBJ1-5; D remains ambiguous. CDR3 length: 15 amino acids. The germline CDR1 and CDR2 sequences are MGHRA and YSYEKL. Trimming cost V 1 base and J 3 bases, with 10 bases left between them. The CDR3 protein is CASSQAPQDNQPQHF. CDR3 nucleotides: TGCGCCAGCAGCCAAGCTCCGCAGGACAATCAGCCCCAGCATTTT.

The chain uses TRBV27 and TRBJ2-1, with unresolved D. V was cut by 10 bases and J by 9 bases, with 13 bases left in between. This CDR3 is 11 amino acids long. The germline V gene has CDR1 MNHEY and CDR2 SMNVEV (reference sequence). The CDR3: CATTAWAEQFF. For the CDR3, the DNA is TGTGCCACAACGGCATGGGCTGAGCAGTTCTTC.

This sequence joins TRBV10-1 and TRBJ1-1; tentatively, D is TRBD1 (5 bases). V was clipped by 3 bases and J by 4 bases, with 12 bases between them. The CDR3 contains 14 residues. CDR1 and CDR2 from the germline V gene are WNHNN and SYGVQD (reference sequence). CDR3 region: CASSDRWGVTEAFF. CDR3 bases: TGCGCCAGCAGTGACCGATGGGGGGTCACTGAAGCTTTCTTT.

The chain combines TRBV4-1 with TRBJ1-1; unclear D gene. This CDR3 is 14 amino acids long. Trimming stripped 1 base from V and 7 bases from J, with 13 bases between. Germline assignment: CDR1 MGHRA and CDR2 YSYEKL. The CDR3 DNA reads TGCGCCAGCAGCCAAGTGGGCATTGCTAGTGAAGCTTTCTTT. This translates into CASSQVGIASEAFF.